Following are 6 T cell receptor beta chains from one sample sequenced in a study of T cells in Graves' hyperthyroidism and ophthalmopathy. TCR beta CDR3 region amplification was performed from RNA transcripts. With the HTBI primer set, the TCR CDR3 went through a first round of RT-PCR. Via MiXCR, TCRdb re-called the multiplex PCR reads, giving one row per CDR3 protein. The repertoire holds 700,000 to 850,000 distinct CDR3 sequences, with about a third as singletons. The material sequenced was blood. The source is a woman aged 40-49 years with Graves' hyperthyroidism.

The CDR3 bases are TGCAGCGTTGAAGTCGCGGGACTAGCGGAACCCATTCAGTACTTC. Translated, it gives CSVEVAGLAEPIQYF. V usage is TRBV29-1 and J usage is TRBJ2-4, with 11 bases fitting TRBD2. Germline CDR1 is SQVTM and CDR2 is ANQGSEA. The ends lost 1 base at V and 9 bases at J; junction bases unmatched: 8. This CDR3 has 15 residues.

This clonotype has a count of ten or more. The rearrangement links TRBV10-3 to TRBJ2-6; 8 positions agree with TRBD1. The germline V gene encodes CDR1 ENHRY and CDR2 SYGVKD. V gave up 6 bases and J gave up 0 bases; unmatched junction bases: 7. The CDR3 consists of 17 residues. The CDR3 spells CAIRRTGSSSGANVLTF. DNA of the CDR3: TGTGCCATCAGGAGGACAGGGTCTAGCTCTGGGGCCAACGTCCTGACTTTC.

Turning to this clonotype: The CDR3 ends on some other residue instead of the conserved phenylalanine or tryptophan, so this is likely a read error. The DNA is omitted, as the CDR3 cannot be located on it reliably, and the CDR3 follows TCRdb's listing. This CDR3 reads CASSQDGA. The chain carries TRBV4-1 and TRBJ2-7; TRBD1, the table's D call, lacks a check against the DNA. CDR1 and CDR2 from the germline V gene are MGHRA and YSYEKL. The CDR3 spans 8 amino acids, including both terminal residues.

On this clonotype: A much larger clonotype is one base distant, so this may be a read error. This CDR3 reads CASSEPGAGSYEQYF. The CDR3 DNA is TGTGCCAGCAGTGAACCCGGGGCAGGATCCTACGAGCAGTACTTC. The chain employs TRBV2 and TRBJ2-7; D assignment may be TRBD1 or TRBD2 (5 bases each). Trimming pared 2 bases from V and 1 base from J, leaving 12 bases between. Germline CDR1 reads SNHLY; CDR2 reads FYNNEI. The CDR3 extends over 15 amino acids.

The J gene is TRBJ2-6, the V gene TRBV10-3; D call uncertain. The ends were cut back, 6 bases at V and 4 bases at J, with 10 bases in the middle. Germline V CDR1 and CDR2: ENHRY, SYGVKD. This CDR3 region has 14 residues. CDR3 DNA sequence: TGTGCCATCAGCTCTTATCAGGGGGCCAACGTCCTGACTTTC. It translates to CAISSYQGANVLTF.

Many counts were recorded for this clonotype. CDR3 bases: TGTGCCAGCAGTGAAGAGGCTAGCGGGGGGGCGCGTGAGCAGTACTTC. Translating it yields CASSEEASGGAREQYF. The chain uses TRBV2 and TRBJ2-7, with TRBD2 identical over 12 bases. Trimming at V came to 1 base and at J to 7 bases, leaving 8 bases not matched to a gene. Germline assignment: CDR1 SNHLY and CDR2 FYNNEI. The CDR3 length is 16 residues.